The clone carrying this TCR beta chain appeared a few times. This entry is derived from a study of T cell changes during pregnancy in multiple sclerosis. Some clones are missing from TCRdb's copy, which holds only in-frame ones; the method was immunoSEQ multiplex PCR. This sample has approximately 46,000 clones, with 80% to 90% found just once. The germline V gene has CDR1 SGDLS and CDR2 YYNGEE. The V segment lost 2 bases and the J segment 3 bases; nucleotides outside the gene matches: 2. The CDR3 extends over 13 amino acids. The clonotype originates from a female donor with multiple sclerosis, enrolled in a pregnancy study. The sequences come from CD8+ T cells from peripheral blood mononuclear cells, collected in the second trimester of pregnancy. The chain uses TRBV9 and TRBJ2-7; 7 bases are a match to TRBD2. CDR3 nucleotides: TGTGCCAGCAGCGTGGGACTATTCTACGAGCAGTACTTC. It translates to CASSVGLFYEQYF.